This TCR beta chain was profiled in a study of coeliac disease. Notes on the study in general: Control samples showed higher TRB and TRG clonality than intraepithelial and lamina propria samples in active celiac disease. According to the authors, this method cannot detect gliadin-specific T cells in an unbiased way.

The germline CDR1 and CDR2 sequences are ENHRY and SYGVKD. The CDR3 length is 16 residues. V lost 5 bases to trimming and J lost 2 bases, with 15 bases between them. Produced via immunoSEQ multiplex PCR; TCRdb's table is partial and in-frame only. The data show 4,000 to 5,000 clones, roughly 72% seen once. This clone was detected only once. The target antigen is unknown. Cells were frozen in aliquots of about 500,000, and one aliquot per fraction was sequenced. This clonotype was obtained from a man aged 18-30 years with celiac disease on a gluten-free diet. This chain connects TRBV10-3 to TRBJ2-2, with D maybe TRBD1 (5 bases). The source material was lymphocytes from the gut lamina propria. The CDR3: CAISPDRTINTGELFF. Written as DNA, the CDR3 is TGTGCCATCAGTCCTGACAGAACTATTAACACCGGGGAGCTGTTTTTT.